One and the same sample provided the 17 T cell receptor beta chains below, sequenced in a study of CD8+ T cells in alopecia areata. Specified treatment: oral pan-JAK inhibitor, 5-10 mg twice daily. RNA was isolated and reverse transcribed to cDNA, the sequencing template. The method was immunoSEQ multiplex PCR; TCRdb's version includes in-frame clones alone and lacks a portion of them. The table includes around 200,000 clones, around 66% detected once. Sequencing used CD4+ T cells sorted from blood, obtained at week 4, from a patient treated with tofacitinib. The receptor set was obtained from a human donor with alopecia areata.

CDR3 sequence reads: CATSRDKGPSYEQYF. The CDR3 DNA reads as TGTGCCACCAGCAGAGATAAGGGCCCCTCCTACGAGCAGTACTTC. V usage is TRBV15 and J usage is TRBJ2-7; D is ambiguous. The germline V and J ends were trimmed by 0 bases and 0 bases, with 9 bases remaining between them. This CDR3 comprises 15 residues. The germline V gene encodes CDR1 LNHNV and CDR2 YYDKDF (reference sequence).

The chain is built from TRBV19 and TRBJ1-2; 7 bases align to TRBD1. CDR1 and CDR2 (germline): LNHDA, SQIVND (reference sequence). This CDR3 spans 12 amino acids. V was pared by 8 bases and J by 2 bases, with 2 bases of the junction left unmatched. CDR3 sequence: CASQDRNYGYTF. CDR3 sequence (DNA): TGTGCCAGTCAGGACAGGAACTATGGCTACACCTTC. Combining the CDR3 with reference TRBV19 and TRBJ1-2 gives the whole variable domain DGGITQSPKYLFRKEGQNVTLSCEQNLNHDAMYWYRQDPGQGLRLIYYSQIVNDFQKGDIAEGYSVSREKKESFPLTVTSAQKNPTAFYLCASQDRNYGYTFGSGTRLTVV.

The gene calls are TRBV29-1 and TRBJ2-1; tentatively, D is TRBD1 (9 bases). CDR1 SQVTM and CDR2 ANQGSEA come from the germline V gene. The CDR3 is 15 residues long. V lost 6 bases and J 1 base, leaving 16 bases between the germline ends. The CDR3 DNA reads TGCAGCGTAAGCGGGGGACAGGGTTCCTACAATGAGCAGTTCTTC. Amino acids: CSVSGGQGSYNEQFF.

In its sample, this clone was seen a few times. The chain carries TRBV7-2 and TRBJ2-7, with unresolved D. The germline V gene encodes CDR1 SGHTA and CDR2 FQGNSA. The ends were cut back, 5 bases at V and 1 base at J, with 21 bases in the middle. CDR3 length equals 17 residues. The chain's CDR3 is CASSLFHSGSSSYEQYF. CDR3 DNA: TGTGCCAGCAGCCTTTTCCACTCGGGTTCTTCGTCCTACGAGCAGTACTTC.

The table lists this clone with a count of one. This chain joins TRBV4-2 and TRBJ2-5, with 11 bases identical to TRBD2. Germline V gene lookup returns CDR1 LGHNA and CDR2 YNFKEQ. This CDR3 is 15 amino acids long. V shed 3 bases and J 2 bases; nucleotides not matched to a gene: 2. The CDR3 protein is CASSQTSGVQETQYF. CDR3 sequence (DNA): TGTGCCAGCAGCCAGACTAGCGGGGTTCAAGAGACCCAGTACTTC.

This chain connects TRBV5-1 to TRBJ1-2, with D hard to call. The V end was cut by 4 bases, the J end by 0 bases, with 13 bases between. The CDR3 is made up of 15 amino acids. Germline V gives CDR1 SGHRS, CDR2 YFSETQ. CDR3 in amino acids: CASSTDGRANYGYTF. The DNA of the CDR3 is TGCGCCAGCAGCACCGACGGGCGGGCTAACTATGGCTACACCTTC.

This clone was observed a handful of times. The rearrangement joins TRBV4-3 to TRBJ1-1; 8 bases are shared with TRBD1. The CDR3 runs to 16 residues. Looked up from germline, CDR1 is LGHNA and CDR2 is YSLEER. The V gene end was trimmed by 4 bases and the J gene end by 5 bases; junction bases not matched to a gene: 12. CDR3 sequence: CASSLGQEVFGTEAFF. Here the CDR3 DNA reads TGCGCCAGCAGCCTGGGACAGGAGGTTTTTGGAACTGAAGCTTTCTTT.

The chain joins TRBV5-4 to TRBJ2-3; D ambiguous. The ends were cut back, 0 bases at V and 0 bases at J, with 8 bases in the middle. This CDR3 contains 15 residues. CDR1 is SGHNT and CDR2 is YYREEE in the germline V gene (reference sequence). The CDR3 loop reads CASSLDITSTDTQYF. CDR3 nucleotides: TGTGCCAGCAGCTTGGACATCACTAGCACAGATACGCAGTATTTT.

The rearrangement joins TRBV10-3 to TRBJ2-1; maybe TRBD1 (7 bases). The CDR3 extends over 13 amino acids. Germline CDR1 is ENHRY and CDR2 is SYGVKD. Trimming removed 10 bases at V and 0 bases at J, with 10 bases between. The CDR3 region has the DNA TGTGCCAGCGGGGACAGCTCCTACAATGAGCAGTTCTTC. Its translation is CASGDSSYNEQFF.

The chain joins TRBV19 to TRBJ1-1, with D possibly being TRBD1 (5 bases). This CDR3 comprises 14 residues. V lost 3 bases, J lost 11 bases, and 19 bases lay in between. Germline CDR1 and CDR2: LNHDA and SQIVND (reference sequence). Written as DNA, the CDR3 is TGTGCCAGTAGTATTACTGGGACTCCTGTTCTGGCTTTCTTT. Translated: CASSITGTPVLAFF.

This clone showed up just once. The gene calls are TRBV29-1 and TRBJ1-2; D remains unclear. Trimming took off 4 bases at V and 6 bases at J, with 9 bases between the two ends. Per the germline V gene, CDR1 is SQVTM and CDR2 is ANQGSEA. The CDR3 is 11 amino acids. CDR3 loop: CSVGFIDGYTF. CDR3 nucleotide sequence: TGCAGCGTTGGATTTATAGATGGCTACACCTTC.

The CDR3 coding sequence is TGTGCCAGCAGCGTTAGCGGCCAACTCTCCTACGAGCAGTACTTC. It codes for CASSVSGQLSYEQYF. The chain carries TRBV25-1 and TRBJ2-7; a weak D match, TRBD2 (6 bases). The CDR3 contains 15 residues. Trimming took 6 bases from V and 0 from J, leaving 15 bases between them. CDR1 is MGHDK and CDR2 is SYGVNS in the germline V gene.

The V call is TRBV7-9, the J call TRBJ2-1; D may be TRBD2 (5 bases). With 1 base removed from V and 5 bases from J, the gap between germline ends came to 12 bases. This CDR3 contains 15 residues. CDR1 and CDR2 (germline): SEHNR, FQNEAQ (reference sequence). The CDR3 DNA follows: TGTGCCAGCAGCTTAGACCGGACTGAAAACAATGAGCAGTTCTTC. It yields the protein CASSLDRTENNEQFF.

This chain links TRBV5-1 with TRBJ1-1, with 8 bases matching TRBD1. The CDR3 length is 13 residues. Germline loops: CDR1 SGHRS, CDR2 YFSETQ. J was trimmed by 10 bases and V by 0 bases; bases with no gene match: 5. The CDR3 bases are TGCGCCAGCAGCTTGGAAGGACAGGGTACAGCTTTCTTT. Protein: CASSLEGQGTAFF.

The chain carries TRBV10-3 and TRBJ2-5; a weak D match, TRBD2 (5 bases). CDR1 ENHRY and CDR2 SYGVKD come from the germline V gene. Trimming took 2 bases from V and 2 from J, leaving 15 bases between them. There are 16 residues in the CDR3. The CDR3, as DNA: TGTGCCATCAGTGAGATTTATTTTTGGGAGCAAGAGACCCAGTACTTC. It encodes CAISEIYFWEQETQYF.

The chain carries TRBV29-1 and TRBJ1-1; D not certain. This CDR3 spans 13 amino acids. In germline, CDR1 is SQVTM, CDR2 ANQGSEA. With 4 bases removed from V and 2 bases from J, the gap between germline ends came to 11 bases. DNA for the CDR3: TGCAGCGTTGCCCCTACGGCCAACACTGAAGCTTTCTTT. This sequence encodes CSVAPTANTEAFF.

This clone was observed a few times. Other DNA sequences in this sample translate to the same CDR3. This chain links TRBV28 with TRBJ2-7; D not resolved. The length of the CDR3 is 12 residues. Trimming took off 6 bases at V and 4 bases at J, with 10 bases between the two ends. Germline V gene sequence: CDR1 MDHEN, CDR2 SYDVKM. The CDR3 loop reads CASRPRGYEQYF. The CDR3, as DNA: TGTGCCAGCAGGCCCCGTGGGTACGAGCAGTACTTC.